This T cell receptor beta chain was retrieved from a study of breast tumors, draining lymph nodes, adjacent tissues. TCRdb used MiXCR to reprocess the multiplex PCR reads, holding one entry per CDR3 protein. Of around 150,000 distinct CDR3 sequences listed, around 22% are singletons. Axillary draining lymph nodes of breast cancer patients supplied the node samples. This clonotype showed up many times. The antigen remains undetermined. Study-wide results and limits: Most tumor T cells seemingly derive from lymph node, then expand in tumor. Compared with basal-like, luminal-like tumors shared significantly more repertoire with nontumor tissue. Compared with lymph nodes, tumors were less diverse; compared with nontumor tissue, more. The lymph node origin of tumor T cells was framed as consistent with a hypothesis, not demonstrated.

Germline V gene lookup returns CDR1 SNHLY and CDR2 FYNNEI. V lost 3 bases, J lost 10 bases, and 6 bases stayed unmatched. The length of the CDR3 is 14 residues. The chain has TRBV2 and TRBJ2-1; 10 bases agree with TRBD2. The sample was axillary lymph node tissue. The TCR was taken from a female donor with breast cancer. Some clones in this sample may be carry-over from other donors' samples. CDR3 region: CASSDLAGAGEQFF. The CDR3 DNA follows: TGTGCCAGCAGTGATCTAGCGGGAGCGGGAGAGCAGTTCTTC.